This TCR beta chain was retrieved from a study of cytomegalovirus exposure and HLA in healthy donors. This CDR3 region has 15 residues. The V segment lost 5 bases and the J segment 5 bases; nucleotides outside the gene matches: 5. Germline values: CDR1 MNHEY, CDR2 SMNVEV (reference sequence). Sequencing used immunoSEQ multiplex PCR; TCRdb keeps in-frame clones, though not all of them. The sample yields approximately 150,000 clones, about 89% seen once. The gene calls are TRBV27 and TRBJ2-1, with 11 bases aligning to TRBD2. The material sequenced was PBMCs. This receptor was obtained from a woman under 30 in good health and CMV-seropositive. The DNA for the CDR3 is TGTGCCAGCAGTCCAGGGACTAGCGGAAACAATGAGCAGTTCTTC. Protein product: CASSPGTSGNNEQFF.